This T cell receptor (beta chain) was identified in a study of blood T cells in healthy people across ages. A second about 6 to 12 cycle PCR used barcoded and J-beta primers. Each cDNA molecule was tagged by a template-switch adaptor that had 12 random nucleotides. One entry per CDR3 protein results from TCRdb running MiXCR on the 5' RACE reads. The table shows about 830,000 distinct CDR3 sequences, with 62% occurring only once. This clonotype showed up just a few times. Its antigen is as yet unknown. Overall study results and limits: Estimated diversity across one million T cells was deemed an underestimate.

Trimming pared 4 bases from V and 6 bases from J, leaving 28 bases between. This CDR3 contains 18 residues. The germline V gene encodes CDR1 SGDLS and CDR2 YYNGEE. This chain joins TRBV9 and TRBJ1-2, with D maybe TRBD1 (6 bases). The TCR originated in a man under 40 in good health. Sequenced input: blood. CDR3 DNA: TGTGCCAGCAGCCCCTCGGCAGTAGGGGGGGAATTGAGAAATGGCTACACCTTC. Translation gives CASSPSAVGGELRNGYTF. Variable domain in full (rest from reference TRBV9 and TRBJ1-2): DSGVTQTPKHLITATGQRVTLRCSPRSGDLSVYWYQQSLDQGLQFLIQYYNGEERAKGNILERFSAQQFPDLHSELNLSSLELGDSALYFCASSPSAVGGELRNGYTFGSGTRLTVV.